These 2 T cell receptor beta chains were all obtained from the same sample, sequenced in a study of blood T cell repertoires in COVID-19. Sequencing used immunoSEQ multiplex PCR; TCRdb keeps in-frame clones, though not all of them. The sample lists a few hundred thousand clones, around 89% seen once, with around 0.84% in the top ten. The source material was peripheral blood. These receptors were obtained from a man in his thirties or forties with acute or convalescent COVID-19.

This chain uses TRBV6-5 with TRBJ1-2; D unclear. The CDR3 length is 14 residues. Between the trimmed V and J ends, which lost 2 bases and 2 bases, there was a span of 9 bases. The germline V gene encodes CDR1 MNHEY and CDR2 SVGAGI. Written as DNA, the CDR3 is TGTGCCAGCAGTTACGACCAGAGGAACTATGGCTACACCTTC. It yields the protein CASSYDQRNYGYTF.

The rearrangement links TRBV24-1 to TRBJ1-4, with D possibly matching TRBD1 (6 bases). CDR3 length equals 17 residues. Germline V gives CDR1 KGHDR, CDR2 SFDVKD. V lost 6 bases to trimming and J lost 2 bases, with 18 bases between them. The CDR3: CATSPGHREPTNEKLFF. DNA for the CDR3: TGTGCCACCAGTCCGGGACACCGGGAACCTACTAATGAAAAACTGTTTTTT.